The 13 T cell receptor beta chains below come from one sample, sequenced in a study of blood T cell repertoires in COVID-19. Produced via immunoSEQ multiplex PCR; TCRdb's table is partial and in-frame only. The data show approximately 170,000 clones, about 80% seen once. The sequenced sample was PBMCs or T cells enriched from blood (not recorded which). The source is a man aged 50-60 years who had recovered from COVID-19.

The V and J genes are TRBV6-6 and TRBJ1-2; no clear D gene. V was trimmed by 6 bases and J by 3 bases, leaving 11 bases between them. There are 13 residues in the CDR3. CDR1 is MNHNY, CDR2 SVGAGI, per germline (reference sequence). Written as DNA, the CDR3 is TGTGCCAGCAGCCCCGACGGGGACTATGGCTACACCTTC. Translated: CASSPDGDYGYTF.

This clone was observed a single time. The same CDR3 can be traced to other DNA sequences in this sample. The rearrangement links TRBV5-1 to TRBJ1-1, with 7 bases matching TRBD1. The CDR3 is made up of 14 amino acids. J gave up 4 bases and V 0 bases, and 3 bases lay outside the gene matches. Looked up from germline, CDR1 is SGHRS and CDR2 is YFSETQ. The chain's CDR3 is CASSLEQGVTEAFF. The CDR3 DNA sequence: TGCGCCAGCAGCTTGGAGCAGGGGGTCACTGAAGCTTTCTTT.

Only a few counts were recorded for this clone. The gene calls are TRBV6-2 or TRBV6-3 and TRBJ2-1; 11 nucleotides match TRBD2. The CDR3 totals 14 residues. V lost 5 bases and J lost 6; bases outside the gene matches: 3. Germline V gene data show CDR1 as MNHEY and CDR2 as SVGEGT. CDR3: CASSPGLAANEQFF. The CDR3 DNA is TGTGCCAGCAGTCCGGGACTAGCGGCCAATGAGCAGTTCTTC.

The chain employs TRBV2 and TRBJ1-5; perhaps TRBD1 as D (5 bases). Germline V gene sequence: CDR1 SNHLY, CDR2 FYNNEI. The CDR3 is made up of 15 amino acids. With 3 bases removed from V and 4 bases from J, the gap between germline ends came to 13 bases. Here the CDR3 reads CASSDTRARNQPQHF. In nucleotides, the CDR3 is TGTGCCAGCAGTGATACCAGGGCGCGGAATCAGCCCCAGCATTTT.

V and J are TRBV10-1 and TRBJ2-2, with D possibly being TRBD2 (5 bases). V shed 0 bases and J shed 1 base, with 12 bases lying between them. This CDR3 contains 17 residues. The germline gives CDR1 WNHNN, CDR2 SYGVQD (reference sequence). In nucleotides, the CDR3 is TGCGCCAGCAGTGAGTCGAAATGGGAGAGGAACACCGGGGAGCTGTTTTTT. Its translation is CASSESKWERNTGELFF.

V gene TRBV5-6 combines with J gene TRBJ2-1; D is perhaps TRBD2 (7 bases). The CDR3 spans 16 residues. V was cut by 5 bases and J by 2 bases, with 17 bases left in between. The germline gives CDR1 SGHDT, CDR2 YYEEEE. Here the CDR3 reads CASRAGMRGTYNEQFF. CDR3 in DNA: TGTGCCAGCAGAGCGGGGATGAGGGGGACCTACAATGAGCAGTTCTTC.

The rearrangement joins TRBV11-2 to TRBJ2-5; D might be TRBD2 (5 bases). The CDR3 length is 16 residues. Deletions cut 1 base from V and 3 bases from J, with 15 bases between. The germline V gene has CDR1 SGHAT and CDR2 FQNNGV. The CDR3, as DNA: TGTGCCAGCAGCTTAGGGTTTGGGAGTCGAGAAGAGACCCAGTACTTC. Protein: CASSLGFGSREETQYF.

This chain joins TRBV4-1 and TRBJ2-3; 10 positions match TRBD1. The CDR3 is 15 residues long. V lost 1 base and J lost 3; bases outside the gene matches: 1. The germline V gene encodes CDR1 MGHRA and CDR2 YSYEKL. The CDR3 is CASSQGTGGTDTQYF. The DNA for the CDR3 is TGCGCCAGCAGCCAAGGGACAGGGGGAACAGATACGCAGTATTTT.

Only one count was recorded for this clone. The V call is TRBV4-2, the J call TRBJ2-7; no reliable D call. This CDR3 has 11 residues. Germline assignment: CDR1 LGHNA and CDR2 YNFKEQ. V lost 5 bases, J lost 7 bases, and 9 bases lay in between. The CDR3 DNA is TGTGCCAGCAGCACGGAGTTAGAGCAGTACTTC. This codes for CASSTELEQYF.

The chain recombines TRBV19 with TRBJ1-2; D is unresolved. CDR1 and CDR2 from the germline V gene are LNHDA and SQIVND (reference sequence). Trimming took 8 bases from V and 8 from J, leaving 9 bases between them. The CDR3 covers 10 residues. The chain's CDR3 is CASRTVGYTF. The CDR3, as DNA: TGTGCCAGTCGTACGGTGGGCTACACCTTC.

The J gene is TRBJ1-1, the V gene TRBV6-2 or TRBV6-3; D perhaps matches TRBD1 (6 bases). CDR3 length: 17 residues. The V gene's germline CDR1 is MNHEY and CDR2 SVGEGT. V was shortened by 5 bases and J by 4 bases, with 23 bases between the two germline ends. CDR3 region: CASSDYRANGLGTEAFF. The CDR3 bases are TGTGCCAGCAGTGACTACAGGGCGAACGGGTTGGGCACTGAAGCTTTCTTT.

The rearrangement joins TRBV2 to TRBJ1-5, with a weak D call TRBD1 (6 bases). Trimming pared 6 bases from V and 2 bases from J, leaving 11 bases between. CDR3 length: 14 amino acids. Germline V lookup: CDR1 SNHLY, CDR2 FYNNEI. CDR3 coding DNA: TGTGCCAGCAGCCCACAGGGTGGCAATCAGCCCCAGCATTTT. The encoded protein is CASSPQGGNQPQHF.

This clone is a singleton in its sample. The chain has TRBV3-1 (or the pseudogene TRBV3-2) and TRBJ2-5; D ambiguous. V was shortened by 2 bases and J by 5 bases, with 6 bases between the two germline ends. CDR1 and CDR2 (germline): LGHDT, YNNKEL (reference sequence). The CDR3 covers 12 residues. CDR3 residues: CASSQYGETQYF. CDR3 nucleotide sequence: TGTGCCAGCAGCCAATACGGGGAGACCCAGTACTTC.